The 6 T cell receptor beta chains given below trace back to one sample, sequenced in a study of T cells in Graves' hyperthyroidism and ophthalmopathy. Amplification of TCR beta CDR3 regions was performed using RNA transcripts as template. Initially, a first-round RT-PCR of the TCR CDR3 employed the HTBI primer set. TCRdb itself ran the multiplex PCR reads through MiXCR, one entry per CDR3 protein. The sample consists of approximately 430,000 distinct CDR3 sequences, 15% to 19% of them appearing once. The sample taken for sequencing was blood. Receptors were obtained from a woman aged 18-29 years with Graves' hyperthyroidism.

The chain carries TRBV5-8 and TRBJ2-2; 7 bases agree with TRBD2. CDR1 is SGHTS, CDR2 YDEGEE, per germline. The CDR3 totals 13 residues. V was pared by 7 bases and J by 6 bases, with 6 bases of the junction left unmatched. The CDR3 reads CASFDSGSGELFF. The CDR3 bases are TGTGCCAGCTTTGATAGCGGGTCCGGGGAGCTGTTTTTT.

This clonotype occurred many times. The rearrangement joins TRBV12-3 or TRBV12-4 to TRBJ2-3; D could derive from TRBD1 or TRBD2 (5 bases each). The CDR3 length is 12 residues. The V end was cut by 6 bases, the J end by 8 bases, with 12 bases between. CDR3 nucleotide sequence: TGTGCCAGCAGGCCGGGACCTGGTACGCAGTATTTT. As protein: CASRPGPGTQYF.

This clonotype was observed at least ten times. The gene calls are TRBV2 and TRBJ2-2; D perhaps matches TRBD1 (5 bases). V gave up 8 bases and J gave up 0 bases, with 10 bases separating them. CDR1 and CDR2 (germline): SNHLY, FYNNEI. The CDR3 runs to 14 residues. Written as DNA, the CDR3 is TGTGCCAGCCAGGGTTACGCGAACACCGGGGAGCTGTTTTTT. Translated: CASQGYANTGELFF.

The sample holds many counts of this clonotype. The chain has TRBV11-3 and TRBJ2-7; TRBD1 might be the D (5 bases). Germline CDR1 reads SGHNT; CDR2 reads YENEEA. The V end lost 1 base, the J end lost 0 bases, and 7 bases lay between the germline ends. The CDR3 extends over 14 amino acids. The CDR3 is CASSLATDSYEQYF. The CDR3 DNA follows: TGTGCCAGCAGCTTAGCGACAGACTCCTACGAGCAGTACTTC. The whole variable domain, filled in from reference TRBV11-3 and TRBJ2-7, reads EAGVVQSPRYKIIEKKQPVAFWCNPISGHNTLYWYLQNLGQGPELLIRYENEEAVDDSQLPKDRFSAERLKGVDSTLKIQPAELGDSAVYLCASSLATDSYEQYFGPGTRLTVT.

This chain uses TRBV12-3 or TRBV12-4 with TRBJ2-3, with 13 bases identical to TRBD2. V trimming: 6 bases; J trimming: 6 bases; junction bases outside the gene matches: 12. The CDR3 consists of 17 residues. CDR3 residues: CASSPRTSGSFPDTQYF. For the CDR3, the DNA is TGTGCCAGCAGCCCTCGGACTAGCGGGAGTTTTCCCGATACGCAGTATTTT.

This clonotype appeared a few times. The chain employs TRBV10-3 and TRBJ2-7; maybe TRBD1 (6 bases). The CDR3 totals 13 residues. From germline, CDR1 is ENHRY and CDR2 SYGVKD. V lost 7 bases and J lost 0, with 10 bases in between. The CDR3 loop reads CAITRDISYEQYF. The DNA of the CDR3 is TGTGCCATCACCCGGGACATCTCCTACGAGCAGTACTTC.